These 7 T cell receptor beta chains came from one sample sequenced in a study of T cells in localized non-small cell lung cancer. Measured with immunoSEQ multiplex PCR; TCRdb has only the in-frame clones, and not every one. The data show about 20,000 clones, about 88% seen once. This material consisted of peripheral blood, taken before any cancer treatment. These receptors were collected from a man between 40 and 69 years old with stage I lung adenocarcinoma.

The chain recombines TRBV28 with TRBJ1-1; D uncertain. The CDR3 has 14 amino acids. V was trimmed by 1 base and J by 4 bases, leaving 10 bases between them. Germline-derived CDR1 and CDR2 are MDHEN and SYDVKM. The CDR3, as DNA: TGTGCCAGCAGTTTATTAAGACACAGCACTGAAGCTTTCTTT. It specifies CASSLLRHSTEAFF.

The chain is built from TRBV25-1 and TRBJ2-1; 10 positions agree with TRBD2. This CDR3 region has 14 residues. CDR1 and CDR2 (germline): MGHDK, SYGVNS. V lost 8 bases, J lost 5 bases, and 6 bases stayed unmatched. The chain's CDR3 is CASGLGTSDNEQFF. The DNA for the CDR3 is TGTGCCAGCGGCTTGGGGACTAGCGACAATGAGCAGTTCTTC. Together with reference TRBV25-1 and TRBJ2-1, the CDR3 gives the full variable domain: EADIYQTPRYLVIGTGKKITLECSQTMGHDKMYWYQQDPGMELHLIHYSYGVNSTEKGDLSSESTVSRIRTEHFPLTLESARPSHTSQYLCASGLGTSDNEQFFGPGTRLTVL.

The gene calls are TRBV5-1 and TRBJ2-7; D perhaps matches TRBD2 (6 bases). V lost 0 bases and J 6 bases, leaving 25 bases between the germline ends. Germline CDR1 and CDR2: SGHRS and YFSETQ. The CDR3 has 18 amino acids. CDR3 nucleotides: TGCGCCAGCAGCTTGGGAGAACTAGCCAGAAGGAGACGGGGCGAGCAGTACTTC. Amino acids: CASSLGELARRRRGEQYF.

The chain is built from TRBV14 and TRBJ1-2; D perhaps matches TRBD1 (6 bases). From germline, CDR1 is SGHDN and CDR2 FVKESK. V was trimmed by 0 bases and J by 4 bases, leaving 15 bases between them. This CDR3 contains 16 residues. As DNA, the CDR3 is TGTGCCAGCAGCCAAGATCGGACAGTAAGGGGCTATGGCTACACCTTC. Amino acid sequence: CASSQDRTVRGYGYTF.

This sequence joins TRBV19 and TRBJ1-1; TRBD1 agrees at 7 bases. The length of the CDR3 is 14 residues. Germline lookup yields CDR1 LNHDA and CDR2 SQIVND (reference sequence). The V segment lost 4 bases and the J segment 2 bases; nucleotides outside the gene matches: 4. The CDR3 loop is CASSTDRINTEAFF. The CDR3 bases are TGTGCCAGTAGTACGGACAGGATAAACACTGAAGCTTTCTTT.

The rearrangement joins TRBV6-5 to TRBJ1-2; a weak D match, TRBD1 (5 bases). This CDR3 comprises 13 residues. V gave up 11 bases and J gave up 0 bases, with 13 bases separating them. Looked up from germline, CDR1 is MNHEY and CDR2 is SVGAGI. Here the CDR3 reads CAAYGGTNYGYTF. DNA of the CDR3: TGTGCCGCCTACGGGGGGACTAACTATGGCTACACCTTC.

This clone was observed a single time. The CDR3 bases are TGTGCCAGCAGTACAGGACAGGGGGAGAACACTGAAGCTTTCTTT. Translation: CASSTGQGENTEAFF. The chain uses TRBV27 and TRBJ1-1, with 10 positions matching TRBD1. There are 15 residues in the CDR3. Trimming cost V 5 bases and J 1 base; bases outside gene matches: 4. Germline values: CDR1 MNHEY, CDR2 SMNVEV (reference sequence).